This T cell receptor (beta chain) appears in the sequencing data of a study of blood T cell repertoires in COVID-19. The wider study: Samples representing acute and convalescent COVID-19 were sourced from the United States, Italy and Spain. Sources were T cells, B-cell-depleted T cells, or PBMCs; the material itself was cDNA or gDNA.

Clones were read by immunoSEQ multiplex PCR, and TCRdb kept only the in-frame ones, dropping some. The sample lists around 53,000 clones, approximately 84% seen once, with about a sixth in the top ten. Germline V gives CDR1 SGHRS, CDR2 YFSETQ. This CDR3 has 16 amino acids. V shed 0 bases and J 5 bases; nucleotides not matched to a gene: 2. The chain carries TRBV5-1 and TRBJ2-5, with TRBD2 identical over 15 bases. The TCR comes from a man aged 65 to 85 with active COVID-19. What was sequenced was peripheral blood. DNA of the CDR3: TGCGCCAGCAGCTTGGGGGGACTAGCGGGAGGCGAGACCCAGTACTTC. It translates to CASSLGGLAGGETQYF.